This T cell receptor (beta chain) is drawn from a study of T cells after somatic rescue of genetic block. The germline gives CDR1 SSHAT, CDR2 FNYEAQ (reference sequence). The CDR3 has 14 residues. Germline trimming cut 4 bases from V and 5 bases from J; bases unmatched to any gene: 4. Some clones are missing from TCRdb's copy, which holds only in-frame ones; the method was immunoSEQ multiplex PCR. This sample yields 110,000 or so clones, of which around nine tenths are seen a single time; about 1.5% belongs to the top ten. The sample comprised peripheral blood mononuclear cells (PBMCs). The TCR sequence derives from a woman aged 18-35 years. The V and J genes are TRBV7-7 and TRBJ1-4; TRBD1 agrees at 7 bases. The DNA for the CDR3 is TGTGCCAGCAGCTCGGGACAGAGGAATGAAAAACTGTTTTTT. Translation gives CASSSGQRNEKLFF. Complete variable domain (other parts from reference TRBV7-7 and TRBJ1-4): GAGVSQSPRYKVTKRGQDVTLRCDPISSHATLYWYQQALGQGPEFLTYFNYEAQPDKSGLPSDRFSAERPEGSISTLTIQRTEQRDSAMYRCASSSGQRNEKLFFGSGTQLSVL.